This T cell receptor (beta chain) was captured by sequencing in a study of cytomegalovirus exposure and HLA in healthy donors. Germline loops: CDR1 LNHDA, CDR2 SQIVND (reference sequence). V lost 6 bases, J lost 1 base, and 6 bases stayed unmatched. The CDR3 runs to 15 residues. General study results and limits: Later work found that TCR association rates differed between HLA loci; DRB1 had the most and HLA-C the fewest. In an earlier analysis, about 87% or about 30%: the productive usage of most TCR beta V segments.

This clone was seen only once. Antigen: not known. Though nominally healthy at sampling, donors likely had unrecorded immune exposures. 13 Jbeta primers and 60 Vbeta primers were used for the PCR. The data were produced by immunoSEQ multiplex PCR, yet TCRdb's version contains in-frame clones alone and is incomplete. The table lists fewer than 90,000 clones, 70% to 80% of them singletons. Sample: PBMCs. The source of this sequence is a man aged 25-40 years in good health and CMV-seronegative. V and J are TRBV19 and TRBJ2-7; 10 nucleotides match TRBD1. CDR3 region: CASRGEGQGSYEQYF. CDR3 sequence (DNA): TGTGCCAGTAGGGGAGAGGGACAGGGGTCCTACGAGCAGTACTTC.